Presented here are 7 T cell receptor beta chains from one specimen sequenced in a study of identical twins' blood T cells. TCRdb ran MiXCR on the 5' RACE reads and lists one entry per CDR3 protein. This table holds a few hundred thousand distinct CDR3 sequences, about 28% found once. What was sequenced was PBMCs. The source is a woman aged 18-49 years in good health.

Here the CDR3 DNA reads TGTGCCACCAGCAGAGATCAGGGGACCCCTGAAGCTTTCTTT. Translated: CATSRDQGTPEAFF. The chain carries TRBV15 and TRBJ1-1, with D perhaps TRBD1 (6 bases). Per germline, CDR1 LNHNV and CDR2 YYDKDF (reference sequence). The CDR3 has 14 residues. The V gene lost 0 bases and the J gene lost 6 bases, with 11 bases spanning the gap.

There are a few counts of this clonotype. V usage is TRBV16 and J usage is TRBJ1-5; 8 positions agree with TRBD1. Losses at the gene ends were 4 bases for V and 1 base for J; bases not matched to a gene: 3. Germline assignment: CDR1 KGHSY and CDR2 FQNENV. This CDR3 is 15 amino acids long. CDR3 coding DNA: TGTGCCAGCAGCCGAGGACAGGGAAGCAATCAGCCCCAGCATTTT. It translates to CASSRGQGSNQPQHF.

This clonotype turned up a few times. The chain employs TRBV6-2 or TRBV6-3 and TRBJ2-7, with TRBD2 matching over 12 bases. The CDR3 totals 15 residues. Per germline, CDR1 MNHEY and CDR2 SVGEGT. The ends lost 5 bases at V and 5 bases at J; junction bases unmatched: 7. The CDR3: CASSNLAGGLHEQYF. CDR3 bases: TGTGCCAGCAGTAATCTAGCGGGGGGGCTCCACGAGCAGTACTTC.

This clonotype was seen more than once but under ten times. The chain has TRBV12-3 or TRBV12-4 and TRBJ2-1; D is perhaps TRBD2 (5 bases). The V end lost 1 base, the J end lost 4 bases, and 11 bases lay between the germline ends. The CDR3 consists of 15 residues. The CDR3 protein is CASSLGFRDYNEQFF. In DNA, the CDR3 is TGTGCCAGCAGTTTAGGTTTCCGGGATTACAATGAGCAGTTCTTC.

The rearrangement uses TRBV6-6 and TRBJ2-7, with D tentatively TRBD2 (6 bases). Looked up from germline, CDR1 is MNHNY and CDR2 is SVGAGI (reference sequence). V was trimmed by 9 bases and J by 0 bases, leaving 18 bases between them. The CDR3 is 15 amino acids. The CDR3 nucleotides are TGTGCCAGTAAGGAGAGGCGGGAAAGCTCCTACGAGCAGTACTTC. It translates to CASKERRESSYEQYF.

This sequence joins TRBV4-3 and TRBJ2-7; 7 bases fit TRBD1. CDR3 length: 14 amino acids. The J segment lost 1 base and the V segment lost 5 bases, leaving 5 bases of the junction unmatched. CDR1 and CDR2 (germline): LGHNA, YSLEER. DNA for the CDR3: TGCGCCAGCAGCAGGGACAGAAGTTCCTACGAGCAGTACTTC. It specifies CASSRDRSSYEQYF.

The chain links TRBV6-1 to TRBJ1-2, with unresolved D. CDR3 size: 13 residues. Per germline, CDR1 MNHNS and CDR2 SASEGT. V was pared by 1 base and J by 8 bases, with 11 bases between. The CDR3 DNA follows: TGTGCCAGCAGTGAAGAGGAGGGAGGCGGCTACACCTTC. This gives the protein CASSEEEGGGYTF.